A single sample gave rise to the 14 T cell receptor beta chains below, sequenced in a study of tumor-infiltrating lymphocytes in primary liver carcinoma. Co-extraction of both nucleic acids (RNA and DNA) used about 19-33 mg of unsorted bulk tissue. The input was 400 to 500 ng total RNA; TCR beta cDNA was made from it with a constant-region primer. Slightly modified ARM-PCR served as the procedure for the TCR beta libraries. These libraries came from three rounds of nested multiplex PCR. The first two PCR rounds used TRBV1-TRBV30 primers with a Cbeta primer, 9 to 10 cycles each. TCRdb itself ran the multiplex PCR reads through MiXCR, one entry per CDR3 protein. The table lists 99,000 or so distinct CDR3 sequences, almost 70% of them singletons. The material sequenced was liver tumor tissue from sampling region 5. Stated subset: tumor region T5, tumor centre. These receptor sequences come from a woman between 55 and 75 years old with primary liver carcinoma and hepatitis B virus infection.

About this clonotype: A much larger clone lies one base from this, so it may be a read error. No conserved phenylalanine or tryptophan is present at the end of the CDR3, so a read error is the likely explanation. The chain combines TRBV6-5 with TRBJ1-1; 8 bases agree with TRBD1. Germline CDR1 is MNHEY and CDR2 is SVGAGI. Trimming took 6 bases from V and 4 from J; bases not matched to a gene: 7. The CDR3 is made up of 14 amino acids. Here the CDR3 reads CASRTTGVGTEAFY. CDR3 DNA sequence: TGTGCCAGCAGAACGACAGGGGTGGGCACTGAAGCTTTCTAT.

This clonotype was seen once. It is likely a read error, because the conserved phenylalanine at the end of the CDR3 is missing. V and J are TRBV12-5 and TRBJ2-1; 8 bases align to TRBD2. The closer fit of TRBJ2-7 to the DNA end suggests the J call may be wrong. The germline V gene has CDR1 LGHNT and CDR2 FRNRAP. The CDR3 sequence is 14 residues long. The CDR3 spells CASGTKREKDEQYI. The CDR3 DNA reads as TGTGCTAGTGGTACAAAGCGGGAGAAGGATGAGCAGTACATC.

Regarding this clonotype: One end of the junction fails to match germline, which may point to a read error. The rearrangement links TRBV28 to TRBJ1-3, with a weak D call TRBD1 (6 bases). CDR3 length: 15 residues. CDR1 and CDR2 (germline): MDHEN, SYDVKM. CDR3 amino acids: CPSSLSAGAGNTMYF. The CDR3 DNA sequence: TGTCCCAGCAGTTTAAGCGCGGGGGCAGGAAACACCATGTATTTT.

Note on this clonotype: At one end, the junction sequence differs from germline, possibly due to a read error. This chain links TRBV11-2 with TRBJ2-2; a weak D match, TRBD2 (6 bases). Germline loops: CDR1 SGHAT, CDR2 FQNNGV. The CDR3 totals 15 residues. CDR3 coding DNA: TGTACCAGCAGCTTATTTGGGGGGAACACCGGGAAGCTGTTTTTT. Translating it yields CTSSLFGGNTGKLFF.

This chain uses TRBV30 with TRBJ2-2; no definite D call. Trimming shortened V by 5 bases and J by 5 bases, and 9 bases separated the two germline ends. The germline V gene encodes CDR1 GTSNPN and CDR2 SVGIG (reference sequence). There are 12 residues in the CDR3. As DNA, the CDR3 is TGTGCCTGGCTATCTATGACCGGGGAGCTGTTTTTT. It specifies CAWLSMTGELFF.

As concerns this clonotype: No conserved phenylalanine or tryptophan is present at the end of the CDR3, so a read error is the likely explanation. The DNA is omitted, as the CDR3 cannot be located on it reliably, and the CDR3 follows TCRdb's listing. This chain uses TRBV29-1 with TRBJ1-5; the table's D call of TRBD1 was not tested on the DNA. Germline CDR1 and CDR2: SQVTM and ANQGSEA. Termini included, the CDR3 measures 13 amino acids. The CDR3 loop reads CSVGTGYNQPQHL.

This clonotype was recorded once. This chain connects TRBV11-2 to TRBJ2-2, with TRBD1 matching over 8 bases. In germline, CDR1 is SGHAT, CDR2 FQNNGV. There are 16 residues in the CDR3. V was pared by 2 bases and J by 9 bases, with 11 bases of the junction left unmatched. CDR3 amino acids: CASSLPAQGGTRELFF. The CDR3, as DNA: TGTGCCAGCAGCTTACCCGCACAGGGGGGTACCAGGGAGCTGTTTTTT. The full variable domain, its missing parts supplied by reference TRBV11-2 and TRBJ2-2, is EAGVAQSPRYKIIEKRQSVAFWCNPISGHATLYWYQQILGQGPKLLIQFQNNGVVDDSQLPKDRFSAERLKGVDSTLKIQPAKLEDSAVYLCASSLPAQGGTRELFFGEGSRLTVL.

The chain is built from TRBV7-9 and TRBJ2-2; 11 nucleotides line up with TRBD2. The V segment lost 6 bases and the J segment 4 bases; nucleotides outside the gene matches: 13. From germline, CDR1 is SEHNR and CDR2 FQNEAQ (reference sequence). The length of the CDR3 is 18 residues. CDR3 amino acids: CASRPGGTSGRRTGELFF. The CDR3 DNA reads TGTGCCAGCAGACCCGGGGGAACTAGCGGGAGACGCACCGGGGAGCTGTTTTTT.

Remarks on this clonotype: The junction differs from germline at one of its ends, possibly a read error. The chain is built from TRBV11-2 and TRBJ2-3, with a possible D match to TRBD2 (7 bases). Per the germline V gene, CDR1 is SGHAT and CDR2 is FQNNGV. This CDR3 is built from 17 residues. Here the CDR3 DNA reads TGCGCCAGCAACTTAGGGGGACTAACGTACACGACAGATACGCAGTATTTT. Residues: CASNLGGLTYTTDTQYF.

This clonotype was seen at least ten times. V gene TRBV5-4 combines with J gene TRBJ2-7, with D unresolved. The germline CDR1 and CDR2 sequences are SGHNT and YYREEE (reference sequence). The length of the CDR3 is 14 residues. V was cut by 7 bases and J by 0 bases, with 14 bases left in between. The CDR3 nucleotides are TGTGCCAGCGCGGATACTTCCGCCTCCTACGAGCAGTACTTC. Its protein is CASADTSASYEQYF.

Worth noting for this clonotype: At one end the junction does not follow the germline gene, possibly because of a read error. The rearrangement uses TRBV6-2 or TRBV6-3 and TRBJ2-5, with TRBD1 matching 9 bases. Germline V gene data show CDR1 as MNHEY and CDR2 as SVGEGT. The CDR3 has 16 amino acids. The CDR3 loop reads CVSSSRWTGEFGTQYF. CDR3 nucleotides: TGTGTCAGCAGTTCGAGGTGGACAGGGGAATTCGGGACCCAGTACTTC.

As regards this clonotype: A much larger clone differs from this one at a single base, so this may be a read error. The CDR3 loop is CASTSVGRTNEKPFF. CDR3 nucleotides: TGTGCCAGCACATCGGTGGGAAGGACTAATGAAAAACCGTTTTTT. This chain links TRBV6-5 with TRBJ1-4; D is unclear. The CDR3 consists of 15 residues. CDR1 and CDR2 from the germline V gene are MNHEY and SVGAGI.

The chain carries TRBV29-1 and TRBJ2-7; TRBD2 aligns across 7 bases. In germline, CDR1 is SQVTM, CDR2 ANQGSEA. This CDR3 spans 14 amino acids. J was trimmed by 7 bases and V by 3 bases; bases with no gene match: 12. The CDR3 protein is CSVDLVGGPKEQYF. The CDR3, as DNA: TGCAGCGTTGATTTAGTGGGAGGGCCGAAGGAGCAGTACTTC.

The sample holds one count of this clonotype. One junction end does not reproduce the germline sequence, and a read error may be involved. This chain joins TRBV11-2 and TRBJ1-6; 7 bases align to TRBD1. The CDR3 has 15 residues. CDR1 is SGHAT, CDR2 FQNNGV, per germline. CDR3 DNA: TGTGCCAGCCGGACTGAGGGGGCAAATAACTCACCCCTCCAATTT. Translation gives CASRTEGANNSPLQF.